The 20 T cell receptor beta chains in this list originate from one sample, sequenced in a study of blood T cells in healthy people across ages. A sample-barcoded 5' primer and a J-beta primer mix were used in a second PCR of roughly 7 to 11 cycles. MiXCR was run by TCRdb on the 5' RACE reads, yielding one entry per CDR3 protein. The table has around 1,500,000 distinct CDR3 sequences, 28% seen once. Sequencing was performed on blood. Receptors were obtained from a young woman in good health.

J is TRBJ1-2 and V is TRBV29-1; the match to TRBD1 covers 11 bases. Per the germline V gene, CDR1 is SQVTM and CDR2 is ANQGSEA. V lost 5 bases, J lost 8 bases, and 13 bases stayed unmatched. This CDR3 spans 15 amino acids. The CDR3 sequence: CSVLGQGGRGDGYTF. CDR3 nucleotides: TGCAGCGTTCTGGGACAGGGGGGAAGAGGAGACGGCTACACCTTC. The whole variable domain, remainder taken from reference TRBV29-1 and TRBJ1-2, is SAVISQKPSRDICQRGTSLTIQCQVDSQVTMMFWYRQQPGQSLTLIATANQGSEATYESGFVIDKFPISRPNLTFSTLTVSNMSPEDSSIYLCSVLGQGGRGDGYTFGSGTRLTVV.

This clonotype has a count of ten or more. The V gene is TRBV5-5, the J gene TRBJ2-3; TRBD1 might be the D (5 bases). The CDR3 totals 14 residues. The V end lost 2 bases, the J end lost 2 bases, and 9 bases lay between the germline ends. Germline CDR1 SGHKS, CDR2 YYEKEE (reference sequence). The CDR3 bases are TGTGCCAGCAGCTTCGGCAGGGTCACAGATACGCAGTATTTT. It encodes CASSFGRVTDTQYF.

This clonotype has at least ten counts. CDR3 sequence: CASSFSSGVYEQYF. The CDR3 DNA follows: TGTGCCAGCAGCTTTTCTTCAGGGGTCTACGAGCAGTACTTC. V usage is TRBV7-9 and J usage is TRBJ2-7, with D possibly matching TRBD1 (6 bases). V was clipped by 3 bases and J by 3 bases, with 12 bases between them. The CDR3 is made up of 14 amino acids. Germline CDR1 is SEHNR and CDR2 is FQNEAQ (reference sequence).

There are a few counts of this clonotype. This CDR3 is CASSPPNRGAHTDTQYF. For the CDR3, the DNA is TGTGCCAGCTCACCACCCAATCGGGGGGCCCACACAGATACGCAGTATTTT. The rearrangement links TRBV18 to TRBJ2-3; tentative D call: TRBD2 (7 bases). The germline V and J ends were trimmed by 0 bases and 2 bases, with 15 bases remaining between them. The CDR3 is 17 amino acids. Germline lookup yields CDR1 KGHSH and CDR2 LQKENI.

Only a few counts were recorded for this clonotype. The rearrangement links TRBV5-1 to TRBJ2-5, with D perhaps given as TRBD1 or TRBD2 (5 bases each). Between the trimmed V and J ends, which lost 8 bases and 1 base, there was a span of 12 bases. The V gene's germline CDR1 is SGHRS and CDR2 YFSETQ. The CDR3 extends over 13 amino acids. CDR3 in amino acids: CASRLGTQETQYF. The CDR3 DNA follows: TGCGCCAGTCGGCTAGGGACCCAAGAGACCCAGTACTTC.

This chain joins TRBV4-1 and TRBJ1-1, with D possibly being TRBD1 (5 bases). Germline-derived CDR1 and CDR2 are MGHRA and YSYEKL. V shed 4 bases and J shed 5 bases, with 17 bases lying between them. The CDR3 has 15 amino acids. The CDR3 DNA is TGCGCCAGCAGCCGTAGTCCCTTGGAGGGGACTGAAGCTTTCTTT. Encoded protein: CASSRSPLEGTEAFF.

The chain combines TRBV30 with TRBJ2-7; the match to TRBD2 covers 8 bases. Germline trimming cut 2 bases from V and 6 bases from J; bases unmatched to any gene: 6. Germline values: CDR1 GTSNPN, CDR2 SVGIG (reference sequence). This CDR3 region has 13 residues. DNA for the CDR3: TGTGCCTGGAGTTCGGGAGGGGGGGGCGAGCAGTACTTC. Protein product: CAWSSGGGGEQYF.

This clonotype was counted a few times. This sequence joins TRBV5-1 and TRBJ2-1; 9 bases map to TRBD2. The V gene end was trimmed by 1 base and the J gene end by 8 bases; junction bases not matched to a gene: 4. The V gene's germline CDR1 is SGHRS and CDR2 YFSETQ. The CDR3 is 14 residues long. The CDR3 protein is CASSLTVAGDEQFF. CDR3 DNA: TGCGCCAGCAGCTTGACTGTAGCGGGGGATGAGCAGTTCTTC.

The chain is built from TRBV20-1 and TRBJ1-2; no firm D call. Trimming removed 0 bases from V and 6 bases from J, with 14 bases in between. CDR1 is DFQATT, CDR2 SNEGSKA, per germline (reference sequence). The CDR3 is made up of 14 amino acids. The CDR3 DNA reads TGCAGTGCTAGAGATCGAGTTGAGGGCGATGGCTACACCTTC. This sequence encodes CSARDRVEGDGYTF.

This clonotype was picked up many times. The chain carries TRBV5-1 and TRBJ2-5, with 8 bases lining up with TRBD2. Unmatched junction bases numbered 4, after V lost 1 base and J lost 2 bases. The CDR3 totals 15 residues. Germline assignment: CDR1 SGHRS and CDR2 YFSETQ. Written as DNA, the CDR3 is TGCGCCAGCAGCTTGCTTACTAGCGGACAAGAGACCCAGTACTTC. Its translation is CASSLLTSGQETQYF.

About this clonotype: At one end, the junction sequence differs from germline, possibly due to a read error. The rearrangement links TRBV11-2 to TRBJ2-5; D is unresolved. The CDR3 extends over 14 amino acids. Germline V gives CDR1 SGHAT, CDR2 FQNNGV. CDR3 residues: CASNLDLRTETQYF. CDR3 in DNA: TGTGCCAGCAACTTAGATCTGCGTACGGAGACCCAGTACTTC. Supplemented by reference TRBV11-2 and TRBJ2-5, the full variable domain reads EAGVAQSPRYKIIEKRQSVAFWCNPISGHATLYWYQQILGQGPKLLIQFQNNGVVDDSQLPKDRFSAERLKGVDSTLKIQPAKLEDSAVYLCASNLDLRTETQYFGPGTRLLVL.

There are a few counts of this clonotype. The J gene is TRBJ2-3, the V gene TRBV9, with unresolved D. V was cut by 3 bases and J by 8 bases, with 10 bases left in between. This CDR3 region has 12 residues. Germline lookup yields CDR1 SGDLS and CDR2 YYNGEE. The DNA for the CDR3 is TGTGCCAGCAGCGCAAATTCGGGTACGCAGTATTTT. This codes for CASSANSGTQYF.

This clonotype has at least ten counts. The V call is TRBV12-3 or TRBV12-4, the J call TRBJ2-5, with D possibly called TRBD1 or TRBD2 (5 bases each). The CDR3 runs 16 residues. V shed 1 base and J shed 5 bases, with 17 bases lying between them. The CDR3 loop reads CASSLGPGRDLETQYF. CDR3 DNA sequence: TGTGCCAGCAGTTTAGGTCCCGGACGGGACCTTGAGACCCAGTACTTC.

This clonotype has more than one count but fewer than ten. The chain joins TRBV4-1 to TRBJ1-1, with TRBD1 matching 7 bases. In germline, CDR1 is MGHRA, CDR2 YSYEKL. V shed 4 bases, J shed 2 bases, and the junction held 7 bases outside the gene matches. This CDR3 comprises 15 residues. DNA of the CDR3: TGCGCCAGCAGCCCTCTGACAGGGAGAAACACTGAAGCTTTCTTT. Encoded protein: CASSPLTGRNTEAFF.

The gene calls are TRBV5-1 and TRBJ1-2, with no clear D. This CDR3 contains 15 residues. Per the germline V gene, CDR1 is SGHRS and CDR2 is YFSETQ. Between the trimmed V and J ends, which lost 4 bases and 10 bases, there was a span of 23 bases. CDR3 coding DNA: TGCGCCAGCAGCCTCCAAACGGACCCATGGGAGGACTACACCTTC. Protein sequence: CASSLQTDPWEDYTF.

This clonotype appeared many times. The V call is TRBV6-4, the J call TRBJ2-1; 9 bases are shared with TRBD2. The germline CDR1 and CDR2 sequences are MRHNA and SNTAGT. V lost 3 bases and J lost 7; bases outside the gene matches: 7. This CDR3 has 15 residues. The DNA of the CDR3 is TGTGCCAGCAGTGATGGGAGCGGGGGGTTTAATGAGCAGTTCTTC. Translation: CASSDGSGGFNEQFF.

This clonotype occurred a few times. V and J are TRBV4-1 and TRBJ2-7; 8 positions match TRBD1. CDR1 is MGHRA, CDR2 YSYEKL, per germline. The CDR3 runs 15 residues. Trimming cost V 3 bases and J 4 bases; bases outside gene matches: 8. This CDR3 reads CASSQGRTGQYEQYF. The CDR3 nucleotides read TGCGCCAGCAGCCAGGGAAGGACAGGGCAATACGAGCAGTACTTC.

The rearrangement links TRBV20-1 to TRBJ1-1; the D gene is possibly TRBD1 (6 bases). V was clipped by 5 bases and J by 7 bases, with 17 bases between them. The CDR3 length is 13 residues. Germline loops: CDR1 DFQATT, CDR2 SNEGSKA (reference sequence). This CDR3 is CSAPILGQLEAFF. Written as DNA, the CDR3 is TGCAGTGCTCCCATACTAGGACAGCTTGAAGCTTTCTTT.

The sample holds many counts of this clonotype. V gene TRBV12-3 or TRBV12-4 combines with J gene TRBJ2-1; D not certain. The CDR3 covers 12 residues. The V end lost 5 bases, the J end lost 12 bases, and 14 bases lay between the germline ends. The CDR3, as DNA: TGTGCCAGCAGTCCCACTCCAGGACGGCAGTTCTTC. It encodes CASSPTPGRQFF.

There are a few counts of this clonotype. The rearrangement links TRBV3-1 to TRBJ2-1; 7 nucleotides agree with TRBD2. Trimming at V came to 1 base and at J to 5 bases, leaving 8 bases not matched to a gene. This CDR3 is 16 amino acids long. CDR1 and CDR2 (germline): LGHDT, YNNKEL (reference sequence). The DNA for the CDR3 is TGTGCCAGCAGCCAAGGACCGAGCGGGGTTAACAATGAGCAGTTCTTC. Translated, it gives CASSQGPSGVNNEQFF.